Below are 9 T cell receptor beta chains sequenced from a single sample in a study of cytomegalovirus exposure and HLA in healthy donors. This PCR relied on a set of 60 Vbeta primers and 13 Jbeta primers. Method: immunoSEQ multiplex PCR; TCRdb's copy keeps in-frame clones and lacks some. This repertoire shows about 190,000 clones, about four fifths found once; its top ten account for roughly 6%. The sample was PBMCs. The receptors derive from a woman in her 30s in good health and CMV-seropositive.

The chain uses TRBV5-1 and TRBJ2-2; the D gene is possibly TRBD1 (5 bases). The CDR3 covers 14 residues. The V end lost 2 bases, the J end lost 1 base, and 6 bases lay between the germline ends. Germline loops: CDR1 SGHRS, CDR2 YFSETQ. The CDR3 nucleotides read TGCGCCAGCAGCTTAAGGGGGAACACCGGGGAGCTGTTTTTT. Translating it yields CASSLRGNTGELFF. The full variable domain, its missing parts supplied by reference TRBV5-1 and TRBJ2-2, is KAGVTQTPRYLIKTRGQQVTLSCSPISGHRSVSWYQQTPGQGLQFLFEYFSETQRNKGNFPGRFSGRQFSNSRSEMNVSTLELGDSALYLCASSLRGNTGELFFGEGSRLTVL.

This clone was seen a few times. The chain is built from TRBV27 and TRBJ2-7; tentative D call: TRBD1 (6 bases). CDR1 is MNHEY, CDR2 SMNVEV, per germline (reference sequence). Deletions cut 2 bases from V and 2 bases from J, with 10 bases between. This CDR3 has 14 amino acids. CDR3 sequence: CASSLKGGPYEQYF. In DNA, the CDR3 is TGTGCCAGCAGTTTAAAAGGGGGACCCTACGAGCAGTACTTC.

This chain connects TRBV7-9 to TRBJ1-2; D call uncertain. In germline, CDR1 is SEHNR, CDR2 FQNEAQ (reference sequence). V lost 2 bases and J lost 1, with 8 bases in between. This CDR3 spans 14 amino acids. CDR3 nucleotide sequence: TGTGCCAGCAGCTTAATTGGCAGTAACTATGGCTACACCTTC. This gives the protein CASSLIGSNYGYTF.

The chain has TRBV18 and TRBJ2-3, with TRBD2 matching over 7 bases. This CDR3 region has 15 residues. The J segment lost 1 base and the V segment lost 6 bases, leaving 7 bases of the junction unmatched. From germline, CDR1 is KGHSH and CDR2 LQKENI. For the CDR3, the DNA is TGTGCCAGCTCGCCTCTAGCGGCGGGCACAGATACGCAGTATTTT. As protein: CASSPLAAGTDTQYF.

This clone showed up just once. The rearrangement links TRBV5-4 to TRBJ1-2, with a possible D match to TRBD1 (5 bases). The CDR3 runs 13 residues. Trimming pared 1 base from V and 8 bases from J, leaving 12 bases between. From germline, CDR1 is SGHNT and CDR2 YYREEE (reference sequence). The CDR3 DNA is TGTGCCAGCAGCTTGTTAACAGGCGAGGGCTACACCTTC. Protein sequence: CASSLLTGEGYTF.

This chain uses TRBV5-5 with TRBJ1-2; TRBD1 aligns across 7 bases. The CDR3 consists of 13 residues. In germline, CDR1 is SGHKS, CDR2 YYEKEE (reference sequence). Germline trimming cut 4 bases from V and 4 bases from J; bases unmatched to any gene: 4. For the CDR3, the DNA is TGTGCCAGCAGCCCGGGACAGAGCTATGGCTACACCTTC. Translation: CASSPGQSYGYTF.

This sequence joins TRBV5-4 and TRBJ2-5; 12 nucleotides align to TRBD2. The DNA end is a closer match to TRBJ2-7, so the J assignment may be wrong. The germline V gene encodes CDR1 SGHNT and CDR2 YYREEE (reference sequence). The CDR3 runs to 15 residues. The CDR3: CASSYGLAGPYEQYF. CDR3 DNA: TGTGCCAGCAGCTACGGACTAGCGGGGCCCTACGAGCAGTACTTC.

The chain employs TRBV5-1 and TRBJ1-2, with 9 bases matching TRBD1. With 5 bases clipped from V and 7 bases from J, the junction kept 12 bases outside the gene matches. CDR3 length: 15 amino acids. CDR1 is SGHRS, CDR2 YFSETQ, per germline. The CDR3 protein is CASRLDRDRGVGYTF. CDR3 bases: TGCGCCAGCAGACTTGATAGAGACAGGGGGGTTGGCTACACCTTC.

The chain uses TRBV20-1 and TRBJ1-5; the D is unclear. Germline CDR1 is DFQATT and CDR2 is SNEGSKA (reference sequence). V lost 6 bases and J 5 bases, leaving 5 bases between the germline ends. The CDR3 sequence is 10 residues long. The CDR3 reads CSAGDQPQHF. The CDR3 coding sequence is TGCAGTGCCGGAGATCAGCCCCAGCATTTT.